This T cell receptor (beta chain) originates from a study of T cell responses to AZD1222 COVID-19 vaccine. Study observations and caveats: Possibly, clonal diversity was underestimated; donors were largely white British and included more females. Close to half of spike-specific TCRs reportedly recognize unmutated variant regions. The study sampled repertoires only after the peak T cell response.

Points on this clone: The antigen is not known.

Measured with immunoSEQ multiplex PCR; TCRdb has only the in-frame clones, and not every one. The data contain about 100,000 clones, about 92% of them singletons. The starting material was peripheral blood, obtained 28 days after the second AZD1222 dose. The clonotype originates from an adult who received the AZD1222 COVID-19 vaccine.

Here the CDR3 DNA reads TGTGCCAGCAGTTACCAATGGACAGGGGGGGTGTACGAGCAGTACTTC. Amino acid sequence: CASSYQWTGGVYEQYF. The rearrangement links TRBV6-5 to TRBJ2-7, with 10 bases lining up with TRBD1. This CDR3 region has 16 residues. Germline V gene sequence: CDR1 MNHEY, CDR2 SVGAGI. V gave up 2 bases and J gave up 4 bases; unmatched junction bases: 8.